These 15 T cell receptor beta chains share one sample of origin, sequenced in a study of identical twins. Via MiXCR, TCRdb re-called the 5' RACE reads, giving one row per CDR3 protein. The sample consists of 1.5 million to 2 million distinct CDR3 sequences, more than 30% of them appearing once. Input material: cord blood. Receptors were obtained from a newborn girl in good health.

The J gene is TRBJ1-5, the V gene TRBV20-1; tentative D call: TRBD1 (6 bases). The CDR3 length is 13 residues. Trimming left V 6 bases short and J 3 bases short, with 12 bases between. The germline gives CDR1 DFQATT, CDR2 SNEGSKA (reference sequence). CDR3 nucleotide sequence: TGCAGTGCCGCAAGGGGGACCAATCAGCCCCAGCATTTT. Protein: CSAARGTNQPQHF.

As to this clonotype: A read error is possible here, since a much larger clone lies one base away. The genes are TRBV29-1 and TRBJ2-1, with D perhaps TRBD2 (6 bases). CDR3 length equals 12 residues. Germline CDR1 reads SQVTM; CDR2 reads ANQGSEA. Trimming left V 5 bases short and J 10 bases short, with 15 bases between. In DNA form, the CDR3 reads TGCAGCGTTCTCAGGGACTCCTACGAGCAGTTCTTC. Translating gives CSVLRDSYEQFF.

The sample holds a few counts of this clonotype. The CDR3 is CSASLPLLAGGTDTQYF. The CDR3 coding sequence is TGCAGTGCTAGCCTCCCACTACTAGCGGGGGGCACAGATACGCAGTATTTT. The V gene is TRBV20-1, the J gene TRBJ2-3; 11 positions match TRBD2. V dropped 3 bases and J dropped 1; count of bases not matched to a gene: 9. The length of the CDR3 is 17 residues. Per the germline V gene, CDR1 is DFQATT and CDR2 is SNEGSKA (reference sequence).

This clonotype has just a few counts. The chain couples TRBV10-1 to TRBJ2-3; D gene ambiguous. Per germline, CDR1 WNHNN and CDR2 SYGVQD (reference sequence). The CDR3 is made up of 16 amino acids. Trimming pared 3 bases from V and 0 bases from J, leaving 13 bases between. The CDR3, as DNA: TGCGCCAGCAGTGACCCTCGGGTGGGGAGCACAGATACGCAGTATTTT. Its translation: CASSDPRVGSTDTQYF.

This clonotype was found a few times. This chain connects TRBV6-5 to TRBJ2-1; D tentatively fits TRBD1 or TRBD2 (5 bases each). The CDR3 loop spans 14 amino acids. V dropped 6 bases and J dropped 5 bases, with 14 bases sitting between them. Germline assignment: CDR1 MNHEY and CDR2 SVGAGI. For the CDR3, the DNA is TGTGCCAGCAGCCTCTTGGGGGACCACAATGAGCAGTTCTTC. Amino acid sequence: CASSLLGDHNEQFF.

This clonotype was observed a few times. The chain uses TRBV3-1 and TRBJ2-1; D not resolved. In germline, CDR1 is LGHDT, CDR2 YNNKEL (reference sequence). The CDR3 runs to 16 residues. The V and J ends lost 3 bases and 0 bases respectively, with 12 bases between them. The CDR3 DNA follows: TGTGCCAGCAGCCATTTACGACCAGACTCCTACAATGAGCAGTTCTTC. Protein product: CASSHLRPDSYNEQFF.

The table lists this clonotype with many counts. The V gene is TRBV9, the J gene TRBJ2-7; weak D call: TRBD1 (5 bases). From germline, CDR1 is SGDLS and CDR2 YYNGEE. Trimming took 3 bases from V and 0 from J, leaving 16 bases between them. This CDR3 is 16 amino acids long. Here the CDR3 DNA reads TGTGCCAGCAGCGCAACCACACAGGCGAGCTCCTACGAGCAGTACTTC. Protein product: CASSATTQASSYEQYF.

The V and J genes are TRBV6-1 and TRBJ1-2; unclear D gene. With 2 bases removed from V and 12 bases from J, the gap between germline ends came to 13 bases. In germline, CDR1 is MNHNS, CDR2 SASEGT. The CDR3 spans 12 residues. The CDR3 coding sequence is TGTGCCAGCAGTGAACAAGGGTTGGCGCACACCTTC. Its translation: CASSEQGLAHTF.

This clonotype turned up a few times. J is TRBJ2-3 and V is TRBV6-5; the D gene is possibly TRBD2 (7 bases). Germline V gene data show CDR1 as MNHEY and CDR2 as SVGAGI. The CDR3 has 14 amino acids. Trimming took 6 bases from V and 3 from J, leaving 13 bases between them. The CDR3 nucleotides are TGTGCCAGCAGAGGGGGGGGTTGGACAGATACGCAGTATTTT. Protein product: CASRGGGWTDTQYF.

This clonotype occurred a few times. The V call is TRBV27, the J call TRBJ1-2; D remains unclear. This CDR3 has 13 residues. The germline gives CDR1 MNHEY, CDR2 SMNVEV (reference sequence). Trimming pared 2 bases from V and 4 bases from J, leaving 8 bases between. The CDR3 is CASSLRPFYGYTF. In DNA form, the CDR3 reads TGTGCCAGCAGTTTACGGCCGTTCTATGGCTACACCTTC.

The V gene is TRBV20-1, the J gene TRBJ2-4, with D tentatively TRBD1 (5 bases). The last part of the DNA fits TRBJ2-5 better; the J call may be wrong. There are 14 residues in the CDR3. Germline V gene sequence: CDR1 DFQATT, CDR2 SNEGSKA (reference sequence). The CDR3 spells CSTSDKRGAETQYF. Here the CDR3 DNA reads TGCAGTACCTCCGACAAGCGTGGGGCAGAGACCCAGTACTTC.

CDR3 region: CAISRTSLETQYF. Here the CDR3 DNA reads TGTGCCATCAGTCGGACTAGCCTGGAGACCCAGTACTTC. This chain links TRBV10-3 with TRBJ2-5; 8 bases map to TRBD2. The CDR3 runs 13 residues. Trimming removed 5 bases from V and 5 bases from J; junction bases left unmatched: 4. Per the germline V gene, CDR1 is ENHRY and CDR2 is SYGVKD.

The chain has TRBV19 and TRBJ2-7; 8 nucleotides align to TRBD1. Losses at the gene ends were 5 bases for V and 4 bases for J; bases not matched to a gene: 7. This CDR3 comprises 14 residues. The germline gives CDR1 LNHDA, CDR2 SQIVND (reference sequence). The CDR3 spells CASSRQGREYEQYF. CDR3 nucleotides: TGTGCCAGTAGTCGACAGGGGCGCGAGTACGAGCAGTACTTC.

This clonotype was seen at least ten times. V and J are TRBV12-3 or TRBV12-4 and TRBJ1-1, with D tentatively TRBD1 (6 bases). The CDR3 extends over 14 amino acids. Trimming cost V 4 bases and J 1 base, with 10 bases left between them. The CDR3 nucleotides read TGTGCCAGCAGTTCCAGGGGCAGGAACACTGAAGCTTTCTTT. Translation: CASSSRGRNTEAFF.

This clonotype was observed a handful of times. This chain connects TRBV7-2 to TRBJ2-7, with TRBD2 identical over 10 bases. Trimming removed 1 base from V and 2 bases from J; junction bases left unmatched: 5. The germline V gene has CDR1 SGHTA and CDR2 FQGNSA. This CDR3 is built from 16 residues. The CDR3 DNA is TGTGCCAGCAGCTTAGACTGGACTAGCGGAACCTACGAGCAGTACTTC. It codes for CASSLDWTSGTYEQYF.